Listed below are T cell receptor beta chains from one sample, sequenced in a study of cytomegalovirus exposure and HLA in healthy donors. Sequencing used immunoSEQ multiplex PCR; TCRdb keeps in-frame clones, though not all of them. The data show roughly 180,000 clones, approximately 84% seen once. The sample taken for sequencing was PBMCs. These receptors were taken from a woman aged 30 to 39 in good health and CMV-seropositive. CDR3s include the opening cysteine and the closing phenylalanine or tryptophan. The D gene is left open where the match is weak. Clone size is shown for a subset of rows, as once, few, many or a class of expanded clone.

size: few; J: TRBJ2-7; D: -; V: TRBV6-6; DNA: TGTGCCAGCAGTCCCGGGTTCACCTACGAGCAGTACTTC; CDR3: CASSPGFTYEQYF
size: -; J: TRBJ2-2; D: TRBD1; V: TRBV28; DNA: TGTGCCAGCACGTTAGGGGGCAGGCTGGGCACCGGGGAGCTGTTTTTT; CDR3: CASTLGGRLGTGELFF
size: -; J: TRBJ2-1; D: TRBD2; V: TRBV5-1; DNA: TGCGCCAGCAGCGAAATCCAAGGGCTAGCGGTTTACAATGAGCAGTTCTTC; CDR3: CASSEIQGLAVYNEQFF
size: -; J: TRBJ2-3; D: -; V: TRBV20-1; DNA: TGCAGTGCTAGGACAGCAGATACGCAGTATTTT; CDR3: CSARTADTQYF
size: -; J: TRBJ2-5; D: TRBD1; V: TRBV5-1; DNA: TGCGCCAGCAGCCGTTGGACAGGGGAGGAGACCCAGTACTTC; CDR3: CASSRWTGEETQYF
size: -; J: TRBJ2-7; D: -; V: TRBV19; DNA: TGTGCCAGTACCGCCAGGTGGCCGGGAGAGGGCGAGCAGTACTTC; CDR3: CASTARWPGEGEQYF
size: -; J: TRBJ2-1; D: TRBD2; V: TRBV5-4; DNA: TGTGCCAGCAGCCGTTCTAGCGGGGGGGCCTATGAGCAGTTCTTC; CDR3: CASSRSSGGAYEQFF
size: -; J: TRBJ2-3; D: TRBD1; V: TRBV5-1; DNA: TGCGCCAGCAGCCGTGGGGACAGTAAGCCAGATACGCAGTATTTT; CDR3: CASSRGDSKPDTQYF
size: few; J: TRBJ1-1; D: -; V: TRBV13; DNA: TGTGCCAGCAGCCGGCGGGAGCACAGGGTCCCAGCTTTCTTT; CDR3: CASSRREHRVPAFF
size: -; J: TRBJ2-7; D: TRBD2; V: TRBV7-7; DNA: TGTGCTAGCAGCCCCCACCTGGGGGGGTCCGAGCAGTACTTC; CDR3: CASSPHLGGSEQYF
size: once; J: TRBJ1-5; D: TRBD1; V: TRBV28; DNA: TGTGCCAGCAGTTTTTCACAGGGGGCGTCCGGCGGCAATCAGCCCCAGCATTTT; CDR3: CASSFSQGASGGNQPQHF
size: -; J: TRBJ2-3; D: TRBD1; V: TRBV12-5; DNA: TGTGCTAGTGGGTTGGGACAGGGGACTCGACGAAGCACAGATACGCAGTATTTT; CDR3: CASGLGQGTRRSTDTQYF
size: -; J: TRBJ2-5; D: -; V: TRBV7-8; DNA: TGTGCCAGCAGCCTCGGCGACTCGATAGAGACCCAGTACTTC; CDR3: CASSLGDSIETQYF
size: -; J: TRBJ2-7; D: -; V: TRBV9; DNA: TGTGCCAGCAGCGTAGACCCGGGATCGAGGGAGCAGTACTTC; CDR3: CASSVDPGSREQYF
size: -; J: TRBJ2-1; D: -; V: TRBV2; DNA: TGTGCCAGCAGTGAATTAGGGACTTTCACATCCTCCTACAATGAGCAGTTCTTC; CDR3: CASSELGTFTSSYNEQFF
size: -; J: TRBJ1-2; D: -; V: TRBV6-5; DNA: TGTGCCAGCCAAAGGATAAGAGGGCATGGCTACACCTTC; CDR3: CASQRIRGHGYTF
size: -; J: TRBJ2-7; D: TRBD2; V: TRBV4-2; DNA: TGTGCCAGCAGCCAAGAATCCGGGGGAGGGTTTAACGAGCAGTACTTC; CDR3: CASSQESGGGFNEQYF
size: few; J: TRBJ1-2; D: TRBD1; V: TRBV19; DNA: TGTGCCAGTAGCCTACTCTCGGACAGGGGATTCTATGGCTACACCTTC; CDR3: CASSLLSDRGFYGYTF
size: -; J: TRBJ1-5; D: -; V: TRBV5-1; DNA: TGCGCCAGCAGCCTTGCGAAAGATCAGCCCCAGCATTTT; CDR3: CASSLAKDQPQHF
size: -; J: TRBJ2-5; D: TRBD2; V: TRBV9; DNA: TGTGCCAGCAGCCCCGACTTACTAGCGGGACTCGGTGGGGAGACCCAGTACTTC; CDR3: CASSPDLLAGLGGETQYF
size: few; J: TRBJ2-3; D: TRBD2; V: TRBV18; DNA: TGTGCCAGCTCATCACTAGCGGGAGCGCAAGATACGCAGTATTTT; CDR3: CASSSLAGAQDTQYF
size: -; J: TRBJ2-7; D: -; V: TRBV15; DNA: TGTGCCACCAGCAGAGTCTCGGGAGTGGGAATTTACGAGCAGTACTTC; CDR3: CATSRVSGVGIYEQYF
size: once; J: TRBJ1-1; D: TRBD1; V: TRBV19; DNA: TGTGCCAGTAGTTCCTCCCAGGGGGGTCTTAACACTGAAGCTTTCTTT; CDR3: CASSSSQGGLNTEAFF
size: -; J: TRBJ2-3; D: -; V: TRBV6-1; DNA: TGTGCCAGCAGTGGAGGCGTGAGGGCAGATACGCAGTATTTT; CDR3: CASSGGVRADTQYF
size: -; J: TRBJ1-2; D: -; V: TRBV12-5; DNA: TGTGCTAGTGGTTTGACCCCTGGAGGGGGCTACACCTTC; CDR3: CASGLTPGGGYTF
size: -; J: TRBJ2-7; D: TRBD1; V: TRBV6-1; DNA: TGTGCCAGCAGTGAAGTAAGCGGGACAGGGGTGAACTTC; CDR3: CASSEVSGTGVNF
size: -; J: TRBJ1-4; D: TRBD1; V: TRBV18; DNA: TGTGCCAGCTCACCTCGGGACAGGAATGAAAAACTGTTTTTT; CDR3: CASSPRDRNEKLFF
size: -; J: TRBJ1-4; D: -; V: TRBV18; DNA: TGTGCCAGCTCCCGTCAGGGTGAAAAACTGTTTTTT; CDR3: CASSRQGEKLFF
size: -; J: TRBJ1-2; D: -; V: TRBV6-5; DNA: TGTGCCAGCAGTCTCCTCGGGAGCGACTATGGCTACACCTTC; CDR3: CASSLLGSDYGYTF
size: -; J: TRBJ1-5; D: -; V: TRBV19; DNA: TGTGCCACCTCTCCCGCTTCAGGGTTCAATCAGCCCCAGCATTTT; CDR3: CATSPASGFNQPQHF
size: -; J: TRBJ2-5; D: TRBD1; V: TRBV29-1; DNA: TGCAGCGCTGTGACAGGGGGGTTAGTGGAGACCCAGTACTTC; CDR3: CSAVTGGLVETQYF
size: -; J: TRBJ1-5; D: TRBD1; V: TRBV28; DNA: TGTGCCAGCAGCAGATCAGGGGGGAATCAGCCCCAGCATTTT; CDR3: CASSRSGGNQPQHF
size: -; J: TRBJ2-2; D: TRBD1; V: TRBV6-6; DNA: TGTGCCAGCAGTCAACTCGGGACAGGGGTCACCGGGGAGCTGTTTTTT; CDR3: CASSQLGTGVTGELFF
size: -; J: TRBJ2-5; D: -; V: TRBV5-1; DNA: TGCGCCAGCCAGCGCCGACGTGGAGAGACCCAGTACTTC; CDR3: CASQRRRGETQYF
size: -; J: TRBJ2-1; D: TRBD2; V: TRBV6-1; DNA: TGTGCCAGCAAGATGACTAGCGAAACCAATGAGCAGTTCTTC; CDR3: CASKMTSETNEQFF
size: few; J: TRBJ1-5; D: -; V: TRBV7-3; DNA: TGTGCCCCCGGGGCCCAGCATTTT; CDR3: CAPGAQHF
size: -; J: TRBJ1-1; D: -; V: TRBV10-2; DNA: TGCGCCAGCAGTGAGAGCGGGGCTCTTACTGAAGCTTTCTTT; CDR3: CASSESGALTEAFF
size: -; J: TRBJ2-1; D: TRBD2; V: TRBV28; DNA: TGTGCCAGCAGAAAGACTAGCGGTTACAATGAGCAGTTCTTC; CDR3: CASRKTSGYNEQFF
size: -; J: TRBJ2-3; D: TRBD1; V: TRBV28; DNA: TGTAGGACAGGAGCCTATAGCACAGATACGCAGTATTTT; CDR3: CRTGAYSTDTQYF
size: -; J: TRBJ2-7; D: TRBD1; V: TRBV29-1; DNA: TGCAGCGTTGAAAGCGACAGGGTATGGTACTTC; CDR3: CSVESDRVWYF